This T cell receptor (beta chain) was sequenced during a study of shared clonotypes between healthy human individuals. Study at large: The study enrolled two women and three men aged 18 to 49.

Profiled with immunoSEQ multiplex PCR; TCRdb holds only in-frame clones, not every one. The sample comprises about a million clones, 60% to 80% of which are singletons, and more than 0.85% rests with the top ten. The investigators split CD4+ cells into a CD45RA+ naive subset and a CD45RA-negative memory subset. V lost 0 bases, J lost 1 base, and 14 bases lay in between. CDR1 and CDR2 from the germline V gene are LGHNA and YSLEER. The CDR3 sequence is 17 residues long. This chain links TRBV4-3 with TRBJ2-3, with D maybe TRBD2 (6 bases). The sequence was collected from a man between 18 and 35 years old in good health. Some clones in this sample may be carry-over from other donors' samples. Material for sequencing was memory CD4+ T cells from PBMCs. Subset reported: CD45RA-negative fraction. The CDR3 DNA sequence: TGCGCCAGCAGCCAAGATTGGGGCGGGGAGGGCACAGATACGCAGTATTTT. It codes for CASSQDWGGEGTDTQYF.